This TCR beta chain was sequenced in a study of T cells after yellow fever vaccination. Study-level information: SMART-Seq v4 Ultra Low Input prepared the low-cell-number fractions.

This clonotype appeared a few times. Its antigen is as yet unknown. TCRdb used MiXCR to reprocess the 5' RACE reads, holding one entry per CDR3 protein. The sample consists of about 370,000 distinct CDR3 sequences, 11% of them appearing once. V trimming: 2 bases; J trimming: 9 bases; junction bases outside the gene matches: 13. The germline gives CDR1 LNHDA, CDR2 SQIVND (reference sequence). The CDR3 has 16 amino acids. Study outcomes and limitations: Across the CD4 and CD8 compartments, a small share of clonotypes was present in both.

Source: PBMCs, taken on the day of the first yellow fever vaccination. This sequence joins TRBV19 and TRBJ2-1, with 7 bases aligning to TRBD2. The source of this sequence is a man between 18 and 35 years old who received the YFV17D yellow fever vaccine. The CDR3 loop is CASSIMGGGVNSEQFF. The CDR3 DNA reads TGTGCCAGTAGTATAATGGGCGGGGGAGTCAACAGTGAGCAGTTCTTC.